The present TCR beta chain was sequenced within a study of T cells in Graves' hyperthyroidism and ophthalmopathy. Study observations and caveats: Among thyroid clonotypes expanded above 0.001, most also appeared in blood. The model made its ophthalmopathy prediction, and onset followed a median approximately 6 months later.

Germline values: CDR1 MNHNS, CDR2 SASEGT. The CDR3 is made up of 15 amino acids. Germline trimming cut 4 bases from V and 6 bases from J; bases unmatched to any gene: 7. It was RNA transcripts that yielded the amplified TCR beta CDR3 regions. Initially, a first-round RT-PCR of the TCR CDR3 employed the HTBI primer set. TCRdb called the multiplex PCR reads again in MiXCR, with one record for every CDR3 protein. Of about 400,000 distinct CDR3 sequences listed, around 15% are singletons. PBMCs were collected from an approximately 10 ml volume of fresh peripheral blood. This clonotype was seen only a few times. The antigen remains undetermined.

The origin of this receptor is a woman between 18 and 29 years old with Graves' hyperthyroidism. This sequence joins TRBV6-1 and TRBJ2-3; 10 bases agree with TRBD1. The sample taken for sequencing was blood. The CDR3 bases are TGTGCCAGCAGTGCCGGGACAGGGGTCTTCGATACGCAGTATTTT. Residues: CASSAGTGVFDTQYF.